The 21 T cell receptor beta chains below were found in one sample sequenced in a study of neurological immune-mediated disorders. TCRdb reanalysed the 5' RACE reads using MiXCR and keeps one entry per CDR3 protein. The profile shows approximately 20,000 distinct CDR3 sequences, approximately 7.8% of them singletons. The sample taken for sequencing was CD8+ T cells from blood. These receptors were collected from a woman in her thirties with HTLV-1-associated myelopathy (HAM/TSP).

This clonotype came up many times. This chain links TRBV9 with TRBJ2-7, with 8 bases matching TRBD2. Germline-derived CDR1 and CDR2 are SGDLS and YYNGEE. With 0 bases clipped from V and 3 bases from J, the junction kept 2 bases outside the gene matches. This CDR3 region has 14 residues. The CDR3 spells CASSVGGGHYEQYF. CDR3 sequence (DNA): TGTGCCAGCAGCGTAGGCGGGGGGCACTACGAGCAGTACTTC.

This clonotype was seen ten or more times. The V and J genes are TRBV10-2 and TRBJ2-1; 11 bases are a match to TRBD2. Trimming removed 6 bases from V and 7 bases from J; junction bases left unmatched: 8. Germline V CDR1 and CDR2: WSHSY, SAAADI. CDR3 length equals 15 residues. CDR3 coding DNA: TGCGCCAGCAGAATTCGTAGCGGGGGGGGAAATGAGCAGTTCTTC. Amino acid sequence: CASRIRSGGGNEQFF.

The count of this clonotype is one. V and J are TRBV27 and TRBJ1-2; TRBD1 matches 8 bases. The germline V gene has CDR1 MNHEY and CDR2 SMNVEV (reference sequence). With 5 bases clipped from V and 5 bases from J, the junction kept 7 bases outside the gene matches. The CDR3 totals 14 residues. CDR3 sequence: CASSRTGTSYGYTF. Written as DNA, the CDR3 is TGTGCCAGCAGTAGGACAGGGACGTCGTATGGCTACACCTTC.

This clonotype has at least ten counts. The CDR3 here is CASSHPQRGDNEQFF. The CDR3, as DNA: TGCGCCAGCAGCCACCCCCAGCGGGGGGACAATGAGCAGTTCTTC. The chain uses TRBV4-1 and TRBJ2-1; 9 positions match TRBD2. With 3 bases clipped from V and 5 bases from J, the junction kept 5 bases outside the gene matches. Germline lookup yields CDR1 MGHRA and CDR2 YSYEKL. The CDR3 runs 15 residues.

This clonotype has more than one count but fewer than ten. The CDR3 loop reads CASSEAPTGGRGYTF. The CDR3, as DNA: TGTGCCAGCAGTGAAGCTCCTACAGGGGGCCGTGGCTACACCTTC. The chain has TRBV2 and TRBJ1-2, with 9 bases lining up with TRBD1. Germline CDR1 SNHLY, CDR2 FYNNEI. This CDR3 region has 15 residues. V shed 0 bases and J 7 bases; nucleotides not matched to a gene: 6.

This clonotype occurred many times. This chain uses TRBV20-1 with TRBJ1-3, with a possible D match to TRBD1 (6 bases). This CDR3 has 14 amino acids. V lost 6 bases to trimming and J lost 4 bases, with 16 bases between them. Germline V gene data show CDR1 as DFQATT and CDR2 as SNEGSKA (reference sequence). CDR3 residues: CSALAGEVGNTIYF. The DNA for the CDR3 is TGCAGTGCCCTAGCAGGGGAAGTGGGAAACACCATATATTTT.

This clonotype was found many times. This rearrangement joins TRBV29-1 to TRBJ2-3, with 9 bases that match TRBD2. This CDR3 has 15 amino acids. The V segment lost 3 bases and the J segment 3 bases; nucleotides outside the gene matches: 7. Germline loops: CDR1 SQVTM, CDR2 ANQGSEA. The CDR3 region is CSVDGLAGSTDTQYF. In DNA, the CDR3 is TGCAGCGTTGATGGTCTAGCGGGGTCTACAGATACGCAGTATTTT.

This clonotype was counted ten times or more. The chain couples TRBV20-1 to TRBJ1-5, with D tentatively TRBD1 (5 bases). Trimming pared 2 bases from V and 5 bases from J, leaving 16 bases between. The germline gives CDR1 DFQATT, CDR2 SNEGSKA (reference sequence). The CDR3 has 15 amino acids. In DNA, the CDR3 is TGCAGTGCTAGAAGGTTCCAGGGAATGGATCAGCCCCAGCATTTT. Amino acids: CSARRFQGMDQPQHF.

This clonotype was seen repeatedly, ten times or more. J is TRBJ2-3 and V is TRBV12-3 or TRBV12-4; D possibly uses TRBD1 or TRBD2 (5 bases each). Trimming removed 7 bases at V and 1 base at J, with 18 bases between. The CDR3 length is 16 residues. The CDR3 DNA sequence: TGTGCCAGCAACCCCTCCGGGACCCAAGGCACAGATACGCAGTATTTT. Protein sequence: CASNPSGTQGTDTQYF.

Ten or more counts support this clonotype. The chain employs TRBV7-2 and TRBJ1-1, with D hard to call. Trimming took off 2 bases at V and 4 bases at J, with 14 bases between the two ends. Germline V CDR1 and CDR2: SGHTA, FQGNSA. The CDR3 sequence is 15 residues long. The CDR3 sequence is CASSLSSREGTEAFF. The CDR3 DNA sequence: TGTGCCAGCAGCTTATCTTCGAGGGAGGGCACTGAAGCTTTCTTT.

This clonotype has ten or more counts. At one end, the junction sequence differs from germline, possibly due to a read error. The rearrangement links TRBV3-1 to TRBJ1-6; D gene uncertain. This CDR3 has 12 amino acids. CDR1 LGHDT and CDR2 YNNKEL come from the germline V gene (reference sequence). The CDR3 nucleotides read TGTGCCAGCAGACAAGAGGCTTCACCCCTCCACTTT. It yields the protein CASRQEASPLHF.

This clonotype has a count of ten or more. The chain uses TRBV20-1 and TRBJ1-2; no firm D call. CDR3 length: 13 amino acids. CDR1 is DFQATT, CDR2 SNEGSKA, per germline (reference sequence). V was cut by 0 bases and J by 2 bases, with 7 bases left in between. The CDR3 loop is CSARDLGNYGYTF. The CDR3 nucleotides are TGCAGTGCTAGAGATCTGGGGAACTATGGCTACACCTTC.

This clonotype appeared many times. The CDR3 is CASSWNTGAFF. The CDR3 coding sequence is TGCGCCAGCAGTTGGAACACGGGGGCTTTCTTT. The chain uses TRBV10-2 and TRBJ1-1; D remains ambiguous. The length of the CDR3 is 11 residues. The V end was cut by 5 bases, the J end by 11 bases, with 12 bases between. Germline V gene sequence: CDR1 WSHSY, CDR2 SAAADI.

The chain uses TRBV7-8 and TRBJ2-2; D is possibly TRBD2 (5 bases). CDR1 is SGHVS and CDR2 is FQNEAQ in the germline V gene. This CDR3 has 18 amino acids. Trimming cost V 1 base and J 3 bases, with 18 bases left between them. CDR3 coding DNA: TGTGCCAGCAGCTTAGGGAGGTACAGAAAAGAGGACACCGGGGAGCTGTTTTTT. Its translation: CASSLGRYRKEDTGELFF.

The chain recombines TRBV11-2 with TRBJ2-1; D not resolved. Germline CDR1 SGHAT, CDR2 FQNNGV. The CDR3 has 13 residues. With 0 bases removed from V and 7 bases from J, the gap between germline ends came to 7 bases. In nucleotides, the CDR3 is TGTGCCAGCAGCTTAGAGTTGGGGAATGAGCAGTTCTTC. This codes for CASSLELGNEQFF. Drawing the rest from reference TRBV11-2 and TRBJ2-1, the complete variable domain is EAGVAQSPRYKIIEKRQSVAFWCNPISGHATLYWYQQILGQGPKLLIQFQNNGVVDDSQLPKDRFSAERLKGVDSTLKIQPAKLEDSAVYLCASSLELGNEQFFGPGTRLTVL.

The V gene is TRBV10-2, the J gene TRBJ2-2; D gene uncertain. V was pared by 1 base and J by 5 bases, with 17 bases between. Germline CDR1 reads WSHSY; CDR2 reads SAAADI. CDR3 size: 17 residues. CDR3 DNA sequence: TGCGCCAGCAGTGAGTGGCCATTGGAGTTAGCTACCGGGGAGCTGTTTTTT. Translation gives CASSEWPLELATGELFF.

This clonotype was counted many times. V gene TRBV6-2 or TRBV6-3 combines with J gene TRBJ2-3; 11 nucleotides agree with TRBD2. This CDR3 has 13 amino acids. Germline lookup yields CDR1 MNHEY and CDR2 SVGEGT. The V gene end was trimmed by 9 bases and the J gene end by 6 bases; junction bases not matched to a gene: 5. Here the CDR3 reads CASSGGAVDTQYF. The CDR3 DNA reads TGTGCCAGTAGCGGGGGGGCCGTTGATACGCAGTATTTT.

The sample holds many counts of this clonotype. This sequence joins TRBV7-8 and TRBJ2-1, with D perhaps TRBD1 (5 bases). The V end was cut by 1 base, the J end by 8 bases, with 12 bases between. Germline V CDR1 and CDR2: SGHVS, FQNEAQ. The CDR3 runs to 14 residues. CDR3 region: CASSLVVGRYEQFF. The CDR3 DNA follows: TGTGCCAGCAGCTTAGTTGTGGGGCGGTATGAGCAGTTCTTC.

This clonotype rates as medium-sized. The V call is TRBV10-2, the J call TRBJ1-2; the D is unclear. CDR3 length equals 13 residues. Germline V gives CDR1 WSHSY, CDR2 SAAADI. With 6 bases removed from V and 6 bases from J, the gap between germline ends came to 14 bases. CDR3 sequence reads: CASRDSVFDGYTF. The DNA for the CDR3 is TGCGCCAGCAGAGATTCTGTTTTTGATGGCTACACCTTC.

This clonotype was counted ten times or more. V is TRBV20-1 and J is TRBJ2-1; TRBD2 agrees at 8 bases. This CDR3 region has 15 residues. Trimming cost V 3 bases and J 4 bases; bases outside gene matches: 8. Germline CDR1 and CDR2: DFQATT and SNEGSKA (reference sequence). As DNA, the CDR3 is TGCAGTGCTAGGAACGGGGGGGCAGATTACAATGAGCAGTTCTTC. Encoded protein: CSARNGGADYNEQFF.

This clonotype was seen ten or more times. The rearrangement joins TRBV5-1 to TRBJ1-6, with D possibly being TRBD1 (5 bases). The CDR3 covers 14 residues. Looked up from germline, CDR1 is SGHRS and CDR2 is YFSETQ. The V and J ends lost 4 bases and 7 bases respectively, with 12 bases between them. In DNA, the CDR3 is TGCGCCAGCAGCCCCGGGACGGGGAATTCACCCCTCCACTTT. Translation gives CASSPGTGNSPLHF.